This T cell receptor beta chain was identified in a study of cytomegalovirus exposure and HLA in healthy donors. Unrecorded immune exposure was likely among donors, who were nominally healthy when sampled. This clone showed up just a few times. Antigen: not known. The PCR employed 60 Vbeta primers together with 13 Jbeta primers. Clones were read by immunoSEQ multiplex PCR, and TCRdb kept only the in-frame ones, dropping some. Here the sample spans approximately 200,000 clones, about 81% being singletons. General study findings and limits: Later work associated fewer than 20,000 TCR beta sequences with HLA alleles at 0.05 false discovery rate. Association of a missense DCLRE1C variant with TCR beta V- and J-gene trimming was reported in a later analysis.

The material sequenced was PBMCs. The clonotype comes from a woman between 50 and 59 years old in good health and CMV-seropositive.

The CDR3 DNA reads as TGTGCCAGCAGTGAAGCGTCTGCAGGGGGTGGCTATGGCTACACCTTC. Amino acids: CASSEASAGGGYGYTF. The chain couples TRBV2 to TRBJ1-2; 7 positions match TRBD1. The germline gives CDR1 SNHLY, CDR2 FYNNEI. V shed 0 bases, J shed 4 bases, and the junction held 8 bases outside the gene matches. This CDR3 is 16 amino acids long.